These 6 T cell receptor beta chains share one sample of origin, sequenced in a study of blood T cell repertoires in COVID-19 (dated by TCRdb to 2018 to 2020). The library came from the immunoSEQ multiplex PCR assay. TCRdb took this table from immuneACCESS and kept in-frame rearrangements with V and J called. Such tables lack part of the clones; where checked against another copy, unresolved V genes explain under half of the gap, and the rest is unexplained. The sample records a few hundred thousand clones, about 83% of which are singletons. The top ten clones comprise around 1.3% of the sample. Specimen: peripheral blood. The receptors originated from a woman aged 25 to 39 with COVID-19, enrolled during active disease.

This chain uses TRBV4-3 with TRBJ1-2, with TRBD1 matching over 8 bases. This CDR3 is 17 amino acids long. J lost 1 base, V lost 0 bases, and 7 bases had no gene match. CDR1 is LGHNA, CDR2 YSLEER, per germline. This CDR3 reads CASSQERTGIVNYGYTF. CDR3 nucleotide sequence: TGCGCCAGCAGCCAAGAAAGGACAGGGATAGTTAACTATGGCTACACCTTC.

The V and J genes are TRBV7-3 and TRBJ2-5; D might be TRBD2 (6 bases). CDR3 length equals 14 residues. V dropped 5 bases and J dropped 7 bases, with 17 bases sitting between them. Per the germline V gene, CDR1 is SGHTA and CDR2 is FQGTGA. The chain's CDR3 is CASSPAPGEGTQYF. In DNA form, the CDR3 reads TGTGCCAGCAGCCCAGCACCGGGGGAAGGGACCCAGTACTTC.

This CDR3 reads CASSQAWRTKEDSPLHF. The CDR3 DNA follows: TGCGCCAGCAGCCAAGCCTGGAGGACGAAGGAGGATTCACCCCTCCACTTT. V gene TRBV4-3 combines with J gene TRBJ1-6; D unclear. V was pared by 1 base and J by 8 bases, with 18 bases between. Looked up from germline, CDR1 is LGHNA and CDR2 is YSLEER. This CDR3 spans 17 amino acids.

The J gene is TRBJ2-2, the V gene TRBV5-4, with D hard to call. Trimming shortened V by 4 bases and J by 2 bases, and 12 bases separated the two germline ends. The germline V gene encodes CDR1 SGHNT and CDR2 YYREEE (reference sequence). CDR3 length: 15 residues. For the CDR3, the DNA is TGTGCCAGCAGCCTTCCACAACAAAACACCGGGGAGCTGTTTTTT. Translated, it gives CASSLPQQNTGELFF.

The chain recombines TRBV21-1 with TRBJ1-2; the table's D call TRBD1 went unverified against the DNA. TRBV21-1 is listed as a pseudogene. The CDR3 runs 15 residues. The CDR3 loop reads CASSNQGCRDYGYTF. For the CDR3, the DNA is TGTGCCAGCAGCAATCAGGGGTGTAGGGACTATGGCTACACCTTC.

The gene calls are TRBV3-1 (or the pseudogene TRBV3-2) and TRBJ1-1; unclear D gene. Germline lookup yields CDR1 LGHDT and CDR2 YNNKEL (reference sequence). V shed 4 bases and J shed 3 bases, with 12 bases lying between them. The CDR3 is 14 amino acids. The CDR3 nucleotides read TGTGCCAGCAGCCCTCTTTGGGCCGACACTGAAGCTTTCTTT. It specifies CASSPLWADTEAFF.